This T cell receptor (beta chain) comes out of a study of T cell changes during pregnancy in multiple sclerosis. The CDR3 covers 14 residues. Germline V gene sequence: CDR1 SGHTS, CDR2 YDEGEE. V was clipped by 1 base and J by 5 bases, with 12 bases between them. The method was immunoSEQ multiplex PCR; TCRdb's version includes in-frame clones alone and lacks a portion of them. The sample shows 95,000 to 110,000 clones, 92% of them seen only once. This sample comprised peripheral blood, obtained in the third trimester of pregnancy. The receptor comes from a female donor in good health, enrolled as a control in a pregnancy study. The chain recombines TRBV5-8 with TRBJ1-1; D uncertain. The CDR3, as DNA: TGTGCCAGCAGCTTGCTCCCCGAGGGAACTGAAGCTTTCTTT. It encodes CASSLLPEGTEAFF.